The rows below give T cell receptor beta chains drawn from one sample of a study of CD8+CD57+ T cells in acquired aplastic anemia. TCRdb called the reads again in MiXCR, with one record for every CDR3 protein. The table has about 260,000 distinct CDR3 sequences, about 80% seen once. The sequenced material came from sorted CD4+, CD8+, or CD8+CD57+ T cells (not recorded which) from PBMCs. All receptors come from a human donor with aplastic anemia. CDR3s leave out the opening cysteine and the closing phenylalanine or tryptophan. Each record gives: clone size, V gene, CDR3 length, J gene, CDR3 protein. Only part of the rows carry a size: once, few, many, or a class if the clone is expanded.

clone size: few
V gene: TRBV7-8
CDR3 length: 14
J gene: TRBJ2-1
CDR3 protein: ASSQGGGDGQDEQF

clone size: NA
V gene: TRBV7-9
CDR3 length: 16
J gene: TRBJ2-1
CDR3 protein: ASSLTGSHGANDNEQF

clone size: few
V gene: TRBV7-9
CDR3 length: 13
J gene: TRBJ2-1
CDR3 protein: ASSIASSAYNEQF

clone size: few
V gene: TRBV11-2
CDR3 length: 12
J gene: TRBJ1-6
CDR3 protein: ASSLRDRGSPLH

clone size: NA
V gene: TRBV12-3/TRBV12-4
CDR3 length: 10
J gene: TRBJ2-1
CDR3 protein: ASSSWGEEQF

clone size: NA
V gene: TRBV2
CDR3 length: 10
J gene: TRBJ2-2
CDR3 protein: ASSFGGRELF

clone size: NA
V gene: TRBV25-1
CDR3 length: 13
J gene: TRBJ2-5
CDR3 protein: ASSALTAYQETQY

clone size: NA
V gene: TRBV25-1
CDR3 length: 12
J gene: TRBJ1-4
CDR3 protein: ASRERGGREKLF

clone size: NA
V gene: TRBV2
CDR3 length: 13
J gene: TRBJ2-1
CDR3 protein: ASSEVSGVYNEQF

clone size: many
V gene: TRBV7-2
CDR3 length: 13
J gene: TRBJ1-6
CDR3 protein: ASSPGPTGNSPLH

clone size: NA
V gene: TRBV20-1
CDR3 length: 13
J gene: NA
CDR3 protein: SARQREVPQETQY

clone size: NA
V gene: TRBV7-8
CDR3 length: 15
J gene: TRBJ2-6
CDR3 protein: ASSLDRADSYARVLT

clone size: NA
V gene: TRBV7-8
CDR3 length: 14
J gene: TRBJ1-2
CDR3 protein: ASSLGEGAVVYGYT

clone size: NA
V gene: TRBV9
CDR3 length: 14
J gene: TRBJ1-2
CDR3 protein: ATSTRDRGLTYGYT

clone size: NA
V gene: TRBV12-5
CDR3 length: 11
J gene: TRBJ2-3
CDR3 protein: ASTPGGTDTQY

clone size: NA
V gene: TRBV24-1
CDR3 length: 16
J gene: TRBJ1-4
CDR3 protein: ATSDKKTGEQINEKLF

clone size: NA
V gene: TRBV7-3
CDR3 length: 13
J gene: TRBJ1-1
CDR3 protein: ASSLDLTADTEAF

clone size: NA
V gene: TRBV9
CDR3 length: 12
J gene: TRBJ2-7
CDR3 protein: ASSVGGGATDKH

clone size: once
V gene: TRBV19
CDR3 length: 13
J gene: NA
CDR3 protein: ASSGTGTCCGTQF

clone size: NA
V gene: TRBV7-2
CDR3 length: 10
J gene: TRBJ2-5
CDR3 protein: ASNGASETQY

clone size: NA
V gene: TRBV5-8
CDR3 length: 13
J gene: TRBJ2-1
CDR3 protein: ASSYSNRAYNEQF

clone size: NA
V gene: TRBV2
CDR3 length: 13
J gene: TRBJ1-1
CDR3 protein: ASSGGGGTNTEAF

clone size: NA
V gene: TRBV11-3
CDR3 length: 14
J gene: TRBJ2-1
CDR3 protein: ASSLERRNGQDEQF

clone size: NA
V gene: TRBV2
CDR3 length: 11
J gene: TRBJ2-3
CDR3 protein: ASGVTGADTRS

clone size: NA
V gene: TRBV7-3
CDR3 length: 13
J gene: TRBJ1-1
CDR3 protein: ASSFLAGTTNEQF

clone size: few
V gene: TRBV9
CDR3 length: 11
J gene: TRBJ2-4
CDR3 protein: ASSDRTGNIQY

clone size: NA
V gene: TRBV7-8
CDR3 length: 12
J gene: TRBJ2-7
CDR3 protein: ASRIGEGANEQY

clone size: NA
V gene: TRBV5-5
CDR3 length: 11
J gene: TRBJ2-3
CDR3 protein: ASSFNRADTQY

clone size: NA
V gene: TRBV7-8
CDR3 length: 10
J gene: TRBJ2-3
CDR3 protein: ASSVGPDTQS

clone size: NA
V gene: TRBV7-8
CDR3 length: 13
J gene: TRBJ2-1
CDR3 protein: ASSLDGQGGNQQF

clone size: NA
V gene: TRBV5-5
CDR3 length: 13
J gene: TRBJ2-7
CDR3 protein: ASSLRSGQSYEQY

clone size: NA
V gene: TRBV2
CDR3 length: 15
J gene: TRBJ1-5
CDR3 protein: ASSDQLGHCNSQPQH

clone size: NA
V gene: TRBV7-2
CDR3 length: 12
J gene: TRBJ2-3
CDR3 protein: ASSFDRGAAALS

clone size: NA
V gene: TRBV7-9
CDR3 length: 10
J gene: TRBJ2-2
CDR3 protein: ASSLVPGGVF

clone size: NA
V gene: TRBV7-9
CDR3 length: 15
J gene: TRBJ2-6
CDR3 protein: ASSLQGTLAGADVLT

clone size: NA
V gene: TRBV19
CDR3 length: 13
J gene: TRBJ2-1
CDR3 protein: ASSISWTYNQQQF

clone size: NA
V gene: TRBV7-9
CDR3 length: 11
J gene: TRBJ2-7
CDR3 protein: ASDLEGGIEQH

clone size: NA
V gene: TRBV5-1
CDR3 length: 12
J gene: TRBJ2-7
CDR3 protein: ASSLASGSHEQY

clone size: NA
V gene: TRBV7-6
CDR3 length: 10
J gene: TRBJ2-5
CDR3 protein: ASSGGAETDY

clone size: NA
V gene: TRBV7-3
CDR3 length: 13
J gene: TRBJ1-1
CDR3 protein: ASSFAGTWDNTQF

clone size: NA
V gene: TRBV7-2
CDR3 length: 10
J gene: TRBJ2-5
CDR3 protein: AVSGGAETQH

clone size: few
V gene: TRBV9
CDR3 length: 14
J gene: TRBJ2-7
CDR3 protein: ASSVGPQRAPGEQY

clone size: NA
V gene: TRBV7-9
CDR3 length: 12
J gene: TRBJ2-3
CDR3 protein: ASSSVAGSYSKE

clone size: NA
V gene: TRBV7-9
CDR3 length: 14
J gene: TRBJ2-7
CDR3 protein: ASSLWFPGGKVVGY

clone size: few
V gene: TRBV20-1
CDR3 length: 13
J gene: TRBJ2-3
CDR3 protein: SARPTDRDTDTQY

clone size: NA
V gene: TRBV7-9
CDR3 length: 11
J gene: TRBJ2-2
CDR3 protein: ASSFYRTGGLF

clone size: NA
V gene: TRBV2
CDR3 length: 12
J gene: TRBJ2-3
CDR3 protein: ASSPVSVPDTQY

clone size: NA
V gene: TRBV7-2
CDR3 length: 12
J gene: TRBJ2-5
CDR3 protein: ASSLAGQHETQY

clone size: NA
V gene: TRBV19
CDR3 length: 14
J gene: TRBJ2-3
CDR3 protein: ASSTGVTTSTDTQY

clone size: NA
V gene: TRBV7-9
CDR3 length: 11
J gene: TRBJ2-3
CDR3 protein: ASGLGGRDTEY

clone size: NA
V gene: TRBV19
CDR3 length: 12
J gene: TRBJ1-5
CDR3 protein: ASSSQGAYQPQH

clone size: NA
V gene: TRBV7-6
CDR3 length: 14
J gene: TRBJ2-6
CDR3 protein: ASSLSGNYGPLDLT

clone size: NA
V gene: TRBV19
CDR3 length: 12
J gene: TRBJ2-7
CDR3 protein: ASKPGQGTYEQY

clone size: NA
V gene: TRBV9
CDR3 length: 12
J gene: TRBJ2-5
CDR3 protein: ATRRAGHIQTFD

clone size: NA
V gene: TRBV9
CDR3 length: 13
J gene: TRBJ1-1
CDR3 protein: ASSLESATQYYAF